Here is one T cell receptor (beta chain) with its context. These data are taken from a study of control samples from healthy donors and cancer patients. The assay was immunoSEQ multiplex PCR, and TCRdb's table has in-frame clones only and misses some. The repertoire has about 130,000 clones, around 92% of them found once; the top ten carry approximately 2.2%. This CDR3 is built from 17 residues. Germline V gives CDR1 SGHRS, CDR2 YFSETQ. The V segment lost 2 bases and the J segment 1 base; nucleotides outside the gene matches: 4. This chain uses TRBV5-1 with TRBJ2-2, with 11 nucleotides matching TRBD2. Sequencing used blood. This TCR derives from a woman between 50 and 59 years old in good health. CDR3 region: CASSLTLAGGNTGELFF. The CDR3 DNA sequence: TGCGCCAGCAGCTTAACGCTAGCGGGAGGGAACACCGGGGAGCTGTTTTTT.